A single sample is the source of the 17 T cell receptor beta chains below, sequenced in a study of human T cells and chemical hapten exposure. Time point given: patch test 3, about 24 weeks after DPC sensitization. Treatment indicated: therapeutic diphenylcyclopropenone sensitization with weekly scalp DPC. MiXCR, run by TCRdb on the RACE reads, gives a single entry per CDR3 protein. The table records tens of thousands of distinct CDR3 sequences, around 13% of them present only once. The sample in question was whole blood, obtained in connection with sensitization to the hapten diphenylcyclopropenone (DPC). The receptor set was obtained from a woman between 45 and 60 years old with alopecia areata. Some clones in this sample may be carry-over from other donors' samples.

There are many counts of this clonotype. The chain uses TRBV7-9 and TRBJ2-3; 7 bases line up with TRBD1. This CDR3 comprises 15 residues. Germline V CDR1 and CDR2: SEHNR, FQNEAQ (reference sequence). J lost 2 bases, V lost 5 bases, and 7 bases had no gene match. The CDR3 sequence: CASSPGQRLTDTQYF. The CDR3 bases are TGTGCCAGCAGCCCGGGACAGAGACTCACAGATACGCAGTATTTT.

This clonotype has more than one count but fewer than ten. The CDR3 DNA reads TGCAGTGCTGAATGGGGGATTAGCACAGATACGCAGTATTTT. It encodes CSAEWGISTDTQYF. This rearrangement joins TRBV20-1 to TRBJ2-3; D may be TRBD1 or TRBD2 (5 bases each). Germline-derived CDR1 and CDR2 are DFQATT and SNEGSKA (reference sequence). The CDR3 is 14 amino acids. V gave up 5 bases and J gave up 0 bases, with 12 bases separating them.

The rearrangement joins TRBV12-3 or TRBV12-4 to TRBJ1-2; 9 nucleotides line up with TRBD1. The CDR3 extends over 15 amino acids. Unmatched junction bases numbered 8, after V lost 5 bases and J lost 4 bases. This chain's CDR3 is CASSHYRGLVYGYTF. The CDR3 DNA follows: TGTGCCAGCAGTCACTACAGGGGGCTGGTCTATGGCTACACCTTC.

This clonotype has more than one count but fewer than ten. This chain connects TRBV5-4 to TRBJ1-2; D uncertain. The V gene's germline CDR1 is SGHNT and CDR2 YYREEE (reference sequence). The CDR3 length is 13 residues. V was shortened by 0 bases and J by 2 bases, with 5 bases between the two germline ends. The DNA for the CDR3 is TGTGCCAGCAGCTTGGAGACAAACTATGGCTACACCTTC. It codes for CASSLETNYGYTF.

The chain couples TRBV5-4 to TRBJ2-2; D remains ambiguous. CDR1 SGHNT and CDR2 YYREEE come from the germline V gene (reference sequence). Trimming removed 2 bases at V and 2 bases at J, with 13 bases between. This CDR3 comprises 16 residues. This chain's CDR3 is CASSFTPGLNTGELFF. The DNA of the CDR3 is TGTGCCAGCAGCTTTACTCCTGGGTTAAACACCGGGGAGCTGTTTTTT.

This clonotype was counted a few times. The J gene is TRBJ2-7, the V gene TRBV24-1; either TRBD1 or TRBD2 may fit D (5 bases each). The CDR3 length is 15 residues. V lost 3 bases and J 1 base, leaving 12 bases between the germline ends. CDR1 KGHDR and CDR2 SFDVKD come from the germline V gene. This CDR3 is CATSDAQGRSYEQYF. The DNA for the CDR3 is TGTGCCACCAGTGATGCCCAGGGACGTTCCTACGAGCAGTACTTC.

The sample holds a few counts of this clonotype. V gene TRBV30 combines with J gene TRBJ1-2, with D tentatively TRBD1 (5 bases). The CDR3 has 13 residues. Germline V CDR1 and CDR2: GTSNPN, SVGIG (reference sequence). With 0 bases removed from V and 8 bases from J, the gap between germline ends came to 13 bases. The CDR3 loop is CAWSVPRQTGYTF. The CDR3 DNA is TGTGCCTGGAGTGTACCCCGACAGACAGGCTACACCTTC. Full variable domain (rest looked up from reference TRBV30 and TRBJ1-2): SQTIHQWPATLVQPVGSPLSLECTVEGTSNPNLYWYRQAAGRGLQLLFYSVGIGQISSEVPQNLSASRPQDRQFILSSKKLLLSDSGFYLCAWSVPRQTGYTFGSGTRLTVV.

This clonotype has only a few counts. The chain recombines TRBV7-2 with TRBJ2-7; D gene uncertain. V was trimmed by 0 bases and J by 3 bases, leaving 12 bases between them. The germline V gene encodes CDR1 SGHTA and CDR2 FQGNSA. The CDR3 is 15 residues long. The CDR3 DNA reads TGTGCCAGCAGCTTAGCCCTAGGGATCAACTACGAGCAGTACTTC. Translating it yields CASSLALGINYEQYF.

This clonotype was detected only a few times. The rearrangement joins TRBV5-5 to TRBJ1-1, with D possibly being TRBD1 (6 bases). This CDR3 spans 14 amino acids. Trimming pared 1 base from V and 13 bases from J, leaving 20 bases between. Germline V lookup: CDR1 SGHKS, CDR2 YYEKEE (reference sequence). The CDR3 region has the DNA TGTGCCAGCAGCTTGCGTATAACAGGGCTCAACGATTTCTTT. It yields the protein CASSLRITGLNDFF.

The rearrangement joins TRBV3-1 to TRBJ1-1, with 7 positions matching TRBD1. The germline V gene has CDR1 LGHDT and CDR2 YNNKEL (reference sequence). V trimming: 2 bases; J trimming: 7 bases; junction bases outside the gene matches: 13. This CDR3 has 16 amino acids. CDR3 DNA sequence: TGTGCCAGCAGCCAACGACCTGGACAGGACGTACTTGAAGCTTTCTTT. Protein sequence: CASSQRPGQDVLEAFF. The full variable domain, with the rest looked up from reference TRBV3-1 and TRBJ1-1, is DTAVSQTPKYLVTQMGNDKSIKCEQNLGHDTMYWYKQDSKKFLKIMFSYNNKELIINETVPNRFSPKSPDKAHLNLHINSLELGDSAVYFCASSQRPGQDVLEAFFGQGTRLTVV.

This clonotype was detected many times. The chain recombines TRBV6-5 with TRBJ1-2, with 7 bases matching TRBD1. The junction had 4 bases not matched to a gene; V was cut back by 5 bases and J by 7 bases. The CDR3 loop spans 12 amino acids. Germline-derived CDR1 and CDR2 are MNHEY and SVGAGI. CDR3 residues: CASSRGGAGYTF. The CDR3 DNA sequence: TGTGCCAGCAGTAGAGGGGGCGCTGGCTACACCTTC.

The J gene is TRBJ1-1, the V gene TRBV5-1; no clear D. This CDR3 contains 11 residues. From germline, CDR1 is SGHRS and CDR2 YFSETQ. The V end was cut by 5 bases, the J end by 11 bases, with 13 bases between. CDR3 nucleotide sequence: TGCGCCAGCAGGGATGGGAAGGTGGCTTTCTTT. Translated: CASRDGKVAFF.

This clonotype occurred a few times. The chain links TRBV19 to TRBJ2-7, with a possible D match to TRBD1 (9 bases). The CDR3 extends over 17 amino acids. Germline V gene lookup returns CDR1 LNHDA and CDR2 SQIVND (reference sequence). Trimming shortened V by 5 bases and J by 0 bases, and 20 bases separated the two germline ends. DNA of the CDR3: TGTGCCAGTAGTGGACAGGGGACTAGTTTAAGCTCCTACGAGCAGTACTTC. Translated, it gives CASSGQGTSLSSYEQYF. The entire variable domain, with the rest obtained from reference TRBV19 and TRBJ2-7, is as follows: DGGITQSPKYLFRKEGQNVTLSCEQNLNHDAMYWYRQDPGQGLRLIYYSQIVNDFQKGDIAEGYSVSREKKESFPLTVTSAQKNPTAFYLCASSGQGTSLSSYEQYFGPGTRLTVT.

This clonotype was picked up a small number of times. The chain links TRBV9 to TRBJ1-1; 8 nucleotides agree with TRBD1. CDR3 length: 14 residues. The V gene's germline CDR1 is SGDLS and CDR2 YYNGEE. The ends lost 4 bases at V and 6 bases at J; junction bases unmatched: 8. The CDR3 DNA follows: TGTGCCAGCAGCCCGCTGACAGGGGTGGCTGAAGCTTTCTTT. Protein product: CASSPLTGVAEAFF.

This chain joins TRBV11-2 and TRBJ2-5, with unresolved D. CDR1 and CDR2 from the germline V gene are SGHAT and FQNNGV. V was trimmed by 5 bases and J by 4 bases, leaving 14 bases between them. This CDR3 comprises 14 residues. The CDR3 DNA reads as TGTGCCAGCAGCACAACGGTCGGGTCAGAGACCCAGTACTTC. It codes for CASSTTVGSETQYF.

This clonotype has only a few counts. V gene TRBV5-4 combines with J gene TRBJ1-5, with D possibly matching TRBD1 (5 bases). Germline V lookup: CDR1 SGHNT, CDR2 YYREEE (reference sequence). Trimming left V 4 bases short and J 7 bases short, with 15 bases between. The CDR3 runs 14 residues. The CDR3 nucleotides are TGTGCCAGCAGCCCCGACCCGGAGGGGCAGCCCCAGCATTTT. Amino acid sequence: CASSPDPEGQPQHF. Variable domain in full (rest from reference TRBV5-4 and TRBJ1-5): ETGVTQSPTHLIKTRGQQVTLRCSSQSGHNTVSWYQQALGQGPQFIFQYYREEENGRGNFPPRFSGLQFPNYSSELNVNALELDDSALYLCASSPDPEGQPQHFGDGTRLSIL.

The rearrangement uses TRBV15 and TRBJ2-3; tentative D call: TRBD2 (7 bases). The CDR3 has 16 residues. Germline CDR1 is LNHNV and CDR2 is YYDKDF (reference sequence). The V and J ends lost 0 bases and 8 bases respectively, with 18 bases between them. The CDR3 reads CATSRDAGAPGGTQYF. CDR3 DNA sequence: TGTGCCACCAGCAGAGATGCGGGGGCGCCCGGGGGTACGCAGTATTTT.